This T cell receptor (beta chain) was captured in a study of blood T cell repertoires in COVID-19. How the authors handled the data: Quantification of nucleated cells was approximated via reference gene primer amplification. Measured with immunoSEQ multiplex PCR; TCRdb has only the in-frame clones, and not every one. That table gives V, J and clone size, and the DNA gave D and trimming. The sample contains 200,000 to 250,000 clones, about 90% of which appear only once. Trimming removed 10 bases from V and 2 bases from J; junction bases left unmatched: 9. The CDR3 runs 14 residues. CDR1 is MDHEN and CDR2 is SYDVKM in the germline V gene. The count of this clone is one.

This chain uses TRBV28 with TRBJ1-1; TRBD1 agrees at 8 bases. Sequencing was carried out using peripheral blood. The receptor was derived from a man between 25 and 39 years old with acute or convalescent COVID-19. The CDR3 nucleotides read TGTGCCACCAGCCGGGACAGGTATAACACTGAAGCTTTCTTT. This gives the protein CATSRDRYNTEAFF.